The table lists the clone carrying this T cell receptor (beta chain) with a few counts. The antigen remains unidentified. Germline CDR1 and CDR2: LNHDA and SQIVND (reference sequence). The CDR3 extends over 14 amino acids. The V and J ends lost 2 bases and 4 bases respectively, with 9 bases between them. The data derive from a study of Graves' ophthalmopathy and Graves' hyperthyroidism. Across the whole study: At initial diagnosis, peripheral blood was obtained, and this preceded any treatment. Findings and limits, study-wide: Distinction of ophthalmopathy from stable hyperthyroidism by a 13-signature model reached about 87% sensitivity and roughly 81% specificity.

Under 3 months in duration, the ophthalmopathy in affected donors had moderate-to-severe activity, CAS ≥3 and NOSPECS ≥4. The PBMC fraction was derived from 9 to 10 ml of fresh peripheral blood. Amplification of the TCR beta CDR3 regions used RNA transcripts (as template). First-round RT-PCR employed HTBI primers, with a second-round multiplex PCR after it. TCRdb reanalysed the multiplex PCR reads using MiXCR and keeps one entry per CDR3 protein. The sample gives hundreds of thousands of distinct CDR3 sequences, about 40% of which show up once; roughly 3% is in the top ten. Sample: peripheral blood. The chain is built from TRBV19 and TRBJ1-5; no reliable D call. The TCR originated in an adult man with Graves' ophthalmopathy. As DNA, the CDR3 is TGTGCCAGTAGTATACTGGGTCAGAATCAGCCCCAGCATTTT. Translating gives CASSILGQNQPQHF.